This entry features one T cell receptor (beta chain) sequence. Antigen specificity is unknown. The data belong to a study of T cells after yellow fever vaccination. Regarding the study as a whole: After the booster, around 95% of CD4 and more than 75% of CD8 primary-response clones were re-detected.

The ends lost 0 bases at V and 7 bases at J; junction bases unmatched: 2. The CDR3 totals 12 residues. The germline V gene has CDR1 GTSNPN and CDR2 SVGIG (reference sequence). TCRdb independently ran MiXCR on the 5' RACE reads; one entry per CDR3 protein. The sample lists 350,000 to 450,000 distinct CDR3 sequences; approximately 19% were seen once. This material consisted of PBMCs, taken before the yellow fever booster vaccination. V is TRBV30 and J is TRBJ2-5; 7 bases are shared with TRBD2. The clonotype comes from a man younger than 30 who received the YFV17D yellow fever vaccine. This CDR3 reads CAWSVPGGTQYF. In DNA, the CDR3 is TGTGCCTGGAGTGTACCGGGGGGGACCCAGTACTTC.